Here is one T cell receptor (beta chain) with its context. What it binds is not known. One entry per CDR3 protein, called by TCRdb with MiXCR from the reads. The table includes about 220,000 distinct CDR3 sequences, roughly two fifths detected once. CDR1 and CDR2 from the germline V gene are SGDLS and YYNGEE. The CDR3 extends over 16 amino acids. V lost 3 bases, J lost 5 bases, and 12 bases stayed unmatched. The entry originates in a study of T cell repertoires in cytomegalovirus infection. Sequenced here: CD8+ T cells from cultured PBMCs, sampled from culture after CMV antigen stimulation. The genes are TRBV9 and TRBJ1-2, with 8 bases that match TRBD1. This TCR was sampled from a human donor in good health (CMV status not recorded). Some clones in this sample may be carry-over from other donors' samples. CDR3 nucleotide sequence: TGTGCCAGCAGCGCGACAGGGGCCCAACTATTTTATGGCTACACCTTC. Its protein is CASSATGAQLFYGYTF. The complete variable domain, with remaining parts taken from reference TRBV9 and TRBJ1-2, reads DSGVTQTPKHLITATGQRVTLRCSPRSGDLSVYWYQQSLDQGLQFLIQYYNGEERAKGNILERFSAQQFPDLHSELNLSSLELGDSALYFCASSATGAQLFYGYTFGSGTRLTVV.